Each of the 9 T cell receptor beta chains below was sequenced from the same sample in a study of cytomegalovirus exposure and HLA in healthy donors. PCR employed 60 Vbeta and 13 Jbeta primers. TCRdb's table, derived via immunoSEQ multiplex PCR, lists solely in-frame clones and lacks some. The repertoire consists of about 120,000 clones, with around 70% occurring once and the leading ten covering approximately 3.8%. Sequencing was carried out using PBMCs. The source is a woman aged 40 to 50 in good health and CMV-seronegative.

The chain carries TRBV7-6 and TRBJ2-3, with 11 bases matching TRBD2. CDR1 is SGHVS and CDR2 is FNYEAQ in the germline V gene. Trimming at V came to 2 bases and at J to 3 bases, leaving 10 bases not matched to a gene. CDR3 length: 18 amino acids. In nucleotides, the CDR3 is TGTGCCAGCAGCTTATTGGCACCGACTAGCGGGAAAACAGATACGCAGTATTTT. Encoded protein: CASSLLAPTSGKTDTQYF.

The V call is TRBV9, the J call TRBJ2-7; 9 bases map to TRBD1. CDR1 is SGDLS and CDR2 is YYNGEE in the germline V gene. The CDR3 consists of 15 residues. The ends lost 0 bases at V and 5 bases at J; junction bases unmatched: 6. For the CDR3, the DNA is TGTGCCAGCAGCGTAGGTGGGACAGGGAGGAACGAGCAGTACTTC. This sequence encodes CASSVGGTGRNEQYF.

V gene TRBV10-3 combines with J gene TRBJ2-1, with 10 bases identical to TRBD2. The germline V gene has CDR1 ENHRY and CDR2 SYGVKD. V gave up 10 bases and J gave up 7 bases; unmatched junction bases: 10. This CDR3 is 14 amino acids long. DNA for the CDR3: TGTGCCACCGGGGCGGGAGCGGGGGGGAATGAGCAGTTCTTC. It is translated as CATGAGAGGNEQFF.

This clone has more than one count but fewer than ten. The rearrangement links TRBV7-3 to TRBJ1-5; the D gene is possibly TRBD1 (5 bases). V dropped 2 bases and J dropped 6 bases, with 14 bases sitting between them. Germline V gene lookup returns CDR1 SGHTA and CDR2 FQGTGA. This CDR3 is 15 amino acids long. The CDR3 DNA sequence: TGTGCCAGCAGCTTAGACGGGGGAGGTGGTCAGCCCCAGCATTTT. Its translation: CASSLDGGGGQPQHF.

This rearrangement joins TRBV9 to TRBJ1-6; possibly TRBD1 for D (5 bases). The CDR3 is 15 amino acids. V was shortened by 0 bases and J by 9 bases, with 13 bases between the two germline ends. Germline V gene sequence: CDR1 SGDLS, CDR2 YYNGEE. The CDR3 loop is CASSVAQGGSSPLHF. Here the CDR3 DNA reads TGTGCCAGCAGCGTAGCCCAGGGAGGAAGTTCACCCCTCCACTTT.

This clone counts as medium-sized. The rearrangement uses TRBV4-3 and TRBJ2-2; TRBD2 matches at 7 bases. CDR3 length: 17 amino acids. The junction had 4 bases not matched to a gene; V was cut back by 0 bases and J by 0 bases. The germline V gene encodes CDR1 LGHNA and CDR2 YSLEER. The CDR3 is CASSQDPSGTNTGELFF. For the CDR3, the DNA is TGCGCCAGCAGCCAAGATCCGAGCGGGACGAACACCGGGGAGCTGTTTTTT.

The CDR3 sequence is CASSLPPGLYNEQFF. DNA for the CDR3: TGTGCCAGCAGCTTGCCTCCGGGACTCTACAATGAGCAGTTCTTC. The chain joins TRBV5-6 to TRBJ2-1, with D possibly matching TRBD2 (6 bases). The CDR3 extends over 15 amino acids. The V end lost 1 base, the J end lost 3 bases, and 11 bases lay between the germline ends. From germline, CDR1 is SGHDT and CDR2 YYEEEE.

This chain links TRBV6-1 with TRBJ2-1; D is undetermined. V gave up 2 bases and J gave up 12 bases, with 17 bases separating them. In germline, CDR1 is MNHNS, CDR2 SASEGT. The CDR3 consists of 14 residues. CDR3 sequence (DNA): TGTGCCAGCAGTGAACACACCGACTCTCTAGGGCAGTTCTTC. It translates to CASSEHTDSLGQFF.

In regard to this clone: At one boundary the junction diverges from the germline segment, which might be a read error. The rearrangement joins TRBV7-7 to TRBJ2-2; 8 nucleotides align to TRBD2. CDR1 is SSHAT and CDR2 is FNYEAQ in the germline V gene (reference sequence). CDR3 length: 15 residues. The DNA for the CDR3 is TGTGCTAGCAGCGAACTAGCGGTAAGCACCGGGGAGCTGTTTTTT. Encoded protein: CASSELAVSTGELFF.